The clone carrying this T cell receptor beta chain has just a few counts. Its antigen is still unknown. The record originates from a study of T-cell reconstitution after alpha-beta-depleted transplantation in children. This sample's TCRbeta library carried unique molecular identifier barcodes. MiXCR was run by TCRdb on the PCR reads, yielding one entry per CDR3 protein. Of approximately 85,000 distinct CDR3 sequences listed, 13% to 15% were seen once; the top ten hold about 26%. Findings and caveats of the study: There were reportedly several hundred expanded graft clones from which alpha-beta T cells came about two months after transplant. T-cell numbers and diversity, one year after transplant, stemmed largely from T cells that were newly produced.

The origin of this receptor is a male patient aged 2-9 years who had a stem cell transplant for acute lymphoblastic leukemia, so the T cells may come from the graft donor. Specimen: PBMCs, mostly from graft donor cells, collected 180 days after TCRalphabeta/CD19-depleted stem cell transplant.

In DNA, the CDR3 is TGCAGTGCTAGATCCTTCTGGGGCACCGGGGAGCTGTTTTTT. This gives the protein CSARSFWGTGELFF. The V gene is TRBV20-1, the J gene TRBJ2-2; no definite D call. Germline assignment: CDR1 DFQATT and CDR2 SNEGSKA (reference sequence). V was cut by 2 bases and J by 4 bases, with 11 bases left in between. This CDR3 has 14 residues.